This entry is about one TCR beta chain. Its antigen is currently unknown. The entry originates in a study of cytomegalovirus exposure and HLA in healthy donors. Regarding the study as a whole: An analysis done earlier found most TCR beta V segments productive about 90% or about 30% of the time.

PCR used 60 Vbeta primers and 13 Jbeta primers. The table came from immunoSEQ multiplex PCR; TCRdb's copy has only in-frame clones and leaves some out. The repertoire includes approximately 91,000 clones, approximately 80% of them detected once, and about a tenth sits in the top ten. CDR3 size: 14 residues. Germline values: CDR1 MNHEY, CDR2 SVGAGI. The V and J ends lost 0 bases and 1 base respectively, with 6 bases between them. The sample consisted of PBMCs. The genes are TRBV6-5 and TRBJ1-2, with unresolved D. The sequence was obtained from a human donor in good health. The DNA for the CDR3 is TGTGCCAGCAGTTACTCTTCCAGTAACTATGGCTACACCTTC. The encoded protein is CASSYSSSNYGYTF.